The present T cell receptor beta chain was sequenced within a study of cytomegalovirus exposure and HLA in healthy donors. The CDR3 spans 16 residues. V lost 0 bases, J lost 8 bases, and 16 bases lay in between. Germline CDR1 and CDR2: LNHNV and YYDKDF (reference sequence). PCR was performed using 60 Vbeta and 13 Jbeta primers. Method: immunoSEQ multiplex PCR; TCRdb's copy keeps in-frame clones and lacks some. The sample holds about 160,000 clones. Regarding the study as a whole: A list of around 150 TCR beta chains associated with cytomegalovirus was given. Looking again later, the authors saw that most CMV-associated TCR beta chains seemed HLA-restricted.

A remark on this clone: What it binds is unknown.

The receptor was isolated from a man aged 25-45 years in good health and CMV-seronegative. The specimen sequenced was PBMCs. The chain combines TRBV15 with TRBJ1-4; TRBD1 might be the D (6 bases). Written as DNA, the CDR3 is TGTGCCACCAGCAGAGAGTACGGGGGGCCAAACGAAAAACTGTTTTTT. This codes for CATSREYGGPNEKLFF.